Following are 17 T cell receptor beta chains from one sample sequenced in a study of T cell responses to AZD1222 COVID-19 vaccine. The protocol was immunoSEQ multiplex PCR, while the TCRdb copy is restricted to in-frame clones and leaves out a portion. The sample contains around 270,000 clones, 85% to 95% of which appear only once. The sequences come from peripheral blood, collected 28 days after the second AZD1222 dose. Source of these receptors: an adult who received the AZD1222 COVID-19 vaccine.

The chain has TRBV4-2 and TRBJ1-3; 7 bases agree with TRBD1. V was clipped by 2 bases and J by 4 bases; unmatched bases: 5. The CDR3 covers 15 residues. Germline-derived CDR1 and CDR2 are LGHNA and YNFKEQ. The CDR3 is CASSQTQGEGNTIYF. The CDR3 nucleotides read TGTGCCAGCAGCCAAACCCAGGGGGAAGGAAACACCATATATTTT.

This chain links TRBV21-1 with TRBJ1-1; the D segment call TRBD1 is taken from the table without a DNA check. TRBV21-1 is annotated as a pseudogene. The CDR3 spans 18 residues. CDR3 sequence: CASSEGEGQGYWNTEAFF. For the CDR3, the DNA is TGTGCCAGCAGCGAGGGGGAGGGACAGGGGTACTGGAACACTGAAGCTTTCTTT.

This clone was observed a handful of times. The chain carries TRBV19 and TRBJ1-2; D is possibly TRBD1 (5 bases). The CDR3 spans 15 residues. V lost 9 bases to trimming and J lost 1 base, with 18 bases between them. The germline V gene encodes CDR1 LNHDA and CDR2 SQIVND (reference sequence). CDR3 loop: CASSQGIQVNYGYTF. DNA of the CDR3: TGTGCCAGCTCTCAAGGGATACAGGTTAACTATGGCTACACCTTC.

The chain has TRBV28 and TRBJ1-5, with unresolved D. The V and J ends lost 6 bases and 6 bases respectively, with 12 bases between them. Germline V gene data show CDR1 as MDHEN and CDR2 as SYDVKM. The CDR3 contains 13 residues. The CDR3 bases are TGTGCCAGCAGGGAGGGCCTATTTCAGCCCCAGCATTTT. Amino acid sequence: CASREGLFQPQHF.

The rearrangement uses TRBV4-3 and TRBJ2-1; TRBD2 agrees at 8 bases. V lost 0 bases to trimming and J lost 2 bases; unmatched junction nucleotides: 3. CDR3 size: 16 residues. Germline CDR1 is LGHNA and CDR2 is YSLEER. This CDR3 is CASSQDPGGPYNEQFF. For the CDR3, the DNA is TGCGCCAGCAGCCAAGATCCGGGAGGGCCCTACAATGAGCAGTTCTTC.

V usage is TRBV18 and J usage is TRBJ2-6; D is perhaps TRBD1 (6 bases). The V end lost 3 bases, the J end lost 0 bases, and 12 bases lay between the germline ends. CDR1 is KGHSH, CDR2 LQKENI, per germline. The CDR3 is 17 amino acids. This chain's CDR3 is CASSPKDSLSGANVLTF. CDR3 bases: TGTGCCAGCTCACCCAAGGACAGCCTCTCTGGGGCCAACGTCCTGACTTTC.

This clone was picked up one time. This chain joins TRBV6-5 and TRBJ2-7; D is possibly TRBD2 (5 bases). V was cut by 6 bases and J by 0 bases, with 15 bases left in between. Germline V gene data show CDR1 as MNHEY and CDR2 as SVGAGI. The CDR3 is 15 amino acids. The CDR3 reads CASSLDSFFSYEQYF. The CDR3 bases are TGTGCCAGCAGCCTGGACTCGTTCTTCTCCTACGAGCAGTACTTC.

The CDR3 reads CACNWDSGEKLFF. For the CDR3, the DNA is TGTGCCTGCAATTGGGATTCTGGTGAAAAACTGTTTTTT. V and J are TRBV28 and TRBJ1-4; D call uncertain. Germline V gene data show CDR1 as MDHEN and CDR2 as SYDVKM. Trimming cost V 11 bases and J 7 bases, with 17 bases left between them. The CDR3 extends over 13 amino acids. The full variable domain, completed using reference TRBV28 and TRBJ1-4, is DVKVTQSSRYLVKRTGEKVFLECVQDMDHENMFWYRQDPGLGLRLIYFSYDVKMKEKGDIPEGYSVSREKKERFSLILESASTNQTSMYLCACNWDSGEKLFFGSGTQLSVL.

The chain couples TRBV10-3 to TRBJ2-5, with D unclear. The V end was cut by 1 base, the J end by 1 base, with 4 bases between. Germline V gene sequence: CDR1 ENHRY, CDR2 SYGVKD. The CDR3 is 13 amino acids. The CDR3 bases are TGTGCCATCAGTGAGTGGCGCCAAGAGACCCAGTACTTC. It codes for CAISEWRQETQYF.

The CDR3: CASSEQGGWDTEAFF. As DNA, the CDR3 is TGTGCCAGCAGTGAACAGGGGGGCTGGGACACTGAAGCTTTCTTT. V is TRBV25-1 and J is TRBJ1-1; 7 bases line up with TRBD1. CDR3 length: 15 residues. CDR1 is MGHDK and CDR2 is SYGVNS in the germline V gene. Unmatched junction bases numbered 6, after V lost 2 bases and J lost 3 bases.

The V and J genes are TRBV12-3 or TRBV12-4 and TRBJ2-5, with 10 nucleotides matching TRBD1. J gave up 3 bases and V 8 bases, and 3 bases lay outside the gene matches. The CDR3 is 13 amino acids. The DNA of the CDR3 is TGTGCCAGCCCCGGGACAGGGGAAGAGACCCAGTACTTC. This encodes CASPGTGEETQYF.

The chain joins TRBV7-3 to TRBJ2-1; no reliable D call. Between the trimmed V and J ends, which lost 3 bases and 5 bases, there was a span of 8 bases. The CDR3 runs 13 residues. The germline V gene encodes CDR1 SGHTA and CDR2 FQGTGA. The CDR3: CASSFGQNNEQFF. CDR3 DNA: TGTGCCAGCAGCTTCGGCCAGAACAATGAGCAGTTCTTC.

CDR3 amino acids: CASSPHGQGRATEAFF. The CDR3 coding sequence is TGTGCCAGCAGCCCGCACGGACAGGGTAGAGCCACTGAAGCTTTCTTT. The genes are TRBV11-2 and TRBJ1-1; the match to TRBD1 covers 8 bases. Germline loops: CDR1 SGHAT, CDR2 FQNNGV. The length of the CDR3 is 16 residues. V was clipped by 5 bases and J by 4 bases; unmatched bases: 12.

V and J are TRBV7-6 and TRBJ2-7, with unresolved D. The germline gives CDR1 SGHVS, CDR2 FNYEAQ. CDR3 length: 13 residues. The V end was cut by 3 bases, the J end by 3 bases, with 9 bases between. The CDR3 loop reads CASSFGENYEQYF. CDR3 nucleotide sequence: TGTGCCAGCAGCTTTGGGGAAAACTACGAGCAGTACTTC. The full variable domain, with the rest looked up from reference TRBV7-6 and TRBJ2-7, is GAGVSQSPRYKVTKRGQDVALRCDPISGHVSLYWYRQALGQGPEFLTYFNYEAQQDKSGLPNDRFSAERPEGSISTLTIQRTEQRDSAMYRCASSFGENYEQYFGPGTRLTVT.

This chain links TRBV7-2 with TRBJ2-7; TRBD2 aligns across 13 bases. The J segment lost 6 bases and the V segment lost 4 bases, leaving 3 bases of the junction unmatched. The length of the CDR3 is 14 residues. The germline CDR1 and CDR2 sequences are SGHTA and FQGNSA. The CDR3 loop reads CASSSTSGGVEQYF. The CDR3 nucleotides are TGTGCCAGCAGCTCCACTAGCGGGGGGGTCGAGCAGTACTTC.

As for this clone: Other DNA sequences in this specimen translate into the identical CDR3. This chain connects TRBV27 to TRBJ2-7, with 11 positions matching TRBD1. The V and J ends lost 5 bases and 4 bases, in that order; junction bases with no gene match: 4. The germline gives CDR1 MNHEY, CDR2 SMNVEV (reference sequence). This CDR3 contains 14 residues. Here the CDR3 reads CASSPGTGGYEQYF. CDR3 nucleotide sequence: TGTGCCAGCAGTCCCGGGACAGGGGGTTACGAGCAGTACTTC.

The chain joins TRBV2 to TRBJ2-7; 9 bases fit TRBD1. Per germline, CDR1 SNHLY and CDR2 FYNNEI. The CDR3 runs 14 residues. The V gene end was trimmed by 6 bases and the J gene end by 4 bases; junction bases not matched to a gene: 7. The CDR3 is CASRETGGTYEQYF. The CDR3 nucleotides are TGTGCCAGCAGGGAGACAGGGGGAACTTACGAGCAGTACTTC.